Detailed here is one TCR beta chain. This sample was taken from a study of spatial heterogeneity in lung cancer. CDR3 size: 15 residues. Trimming stripped 6 bases from V and 3 bases from J, with 18 bases between. CDR1 is MNHEY and CDR2 is SVGAGI in the germline V gene. TCRdb re-derived calls from the 5' RACE reads in MiXCR, one entry per CDR3 protein. The sample lists about 23,000 distinct CDR3 sequences, roughly 4.5% occurring once. The time point here: sample taken at primary tumor resection. TCRs were sequenced from unsorted whole RNA of tumor, nontumor lung or PBMC. The V and J genes are TRBV6-5 and TRBJ2-7; D not resolved. The sample was PBMCs, taken at surgery. The source is a male donor with early-stage non-small cell lung cancer. The CDR3 sequence is CASRRSEHLNYEQYF. CDR3 sequence (DNA): TGTGCCAGCAGGAGATCCGAACACCTCAACTACGAGCAGTACTTC.